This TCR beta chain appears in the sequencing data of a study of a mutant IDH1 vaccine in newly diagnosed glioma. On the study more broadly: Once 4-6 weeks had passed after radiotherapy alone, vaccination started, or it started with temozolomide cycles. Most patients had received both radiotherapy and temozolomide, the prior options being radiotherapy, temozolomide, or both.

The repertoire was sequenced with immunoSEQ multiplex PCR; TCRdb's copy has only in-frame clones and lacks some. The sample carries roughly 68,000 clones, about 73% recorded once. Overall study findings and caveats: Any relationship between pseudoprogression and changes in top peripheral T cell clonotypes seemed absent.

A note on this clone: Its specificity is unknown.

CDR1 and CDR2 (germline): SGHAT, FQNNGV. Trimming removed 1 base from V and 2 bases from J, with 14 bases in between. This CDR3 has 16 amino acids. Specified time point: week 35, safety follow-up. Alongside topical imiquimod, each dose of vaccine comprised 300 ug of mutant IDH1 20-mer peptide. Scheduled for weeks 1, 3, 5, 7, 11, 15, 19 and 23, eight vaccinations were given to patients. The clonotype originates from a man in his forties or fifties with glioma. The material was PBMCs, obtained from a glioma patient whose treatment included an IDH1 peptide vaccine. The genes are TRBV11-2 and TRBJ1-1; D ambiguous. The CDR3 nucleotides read TGTGCCAGCAGCTTAGGAACCGGGATTTTAAACACTGAAGCTTTCTTT. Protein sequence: CASSLGTGILNTEAFF.